This entry lists 15 T cell receptor beta chains sequenced from one sample in a study of T cell responses to AZD1222 COVID-19 vaccine (TCRdb year 2021). Taken with the paper, the label for time point translates to: baseline before first vaccination. Library preparation was by the immunoSEQ multiplex PCR assay. The source is immuneACCESS, and TCRdb retained only in-frame sequences with V and J called. Part of the clones is not carried over; for the studies checked, unresolved V genes explain less than half of this, and the remainder is unexplained. Within this sample are approximately 150,000 clones, with about nine tenths of them counted one time only. The ten largest make up around 2.3% of the sample. The specimen was peripheral blood, collected on day 0 of AZD1222 vaccination. These receptors were obtained from an adult in good health.

The rearrangement links TRBV6-5 to TRBJ2-3, with 7 bases identical to TRBD2. There are 16 residues in the CDR3. With V trimmed by 4 bases and J by 5 bases, 12 bases remained unmatched. The germline gives CDR1 MNHEY, CDR2 SVGAGI. CDR3 protein: CASSSPRGSGGDTQYF. The CDR3 DNA reads as TGTGCCAGCAGTTCCCCACGTGGGTCGGGAGGAGATACGCAGTATTTT.

The rearrangement uses TRBV19 and TRBJ2-2; 14 nucleotides align to TRBD2. This CDR3 has 17 residues. The V and J ends lost 6 bases and 5 bases, in that order; junction bases with no gene match: 8. Germline V gene lookup returns CDR1 LNHDA and CDR2 SQIVND (reference sequence). The CDR3 DNA follows: TGTGCCAGTAGACCTGGGACTAGCGGGAGTCGGACCGGGGAGCTGTTTTTT. The encoded protein is CASRPGTSGSRTGELFF.

V and J are TRBV30 and TRBJ2-5; 8 nucleotides match TRBD2. The CDR3 covers 15 residues. Germline values: CDR1 GTSNPN, CDR2 SVGIG (reference sequence). V gave up 2 bases and J gave up 3 bases; unmatched junction bases: 8. The CDR3 here is CAWSIPGLGEETQYF. CDR3 in DNA: TGTGCCTGGAGTATACCGGGACTAGGGGAAGAGACCCAGTACTTC.

CDR3 coding DNA: TGTGCCAGCAGCTTAGATCAGGTTTCCTACGAGCAGTACTTC. It encodes CASSLDQVSYEQYF. This rearrangement joins TRBV7-9 to TRBJ2-7; D not certain. Looked up from germline, CDR1 is SEHNR and CDR2 is FQNEAQ (reference sequence). CDR3 length: 14 amino acids. V lost 1 base, J lost 1 base, and 8 bases lay in between. Variable domain in full (rest from reference TRBV7-9 and TRBJ2-7): DTGVSQNPRHKITKRGQNVTFRCDPISEHNRLYWYRQTLGQGPEFLTYFQNEAQLEKSRLLSDRFSAERPKGSFSTLEIQRTEQGDSAMYLCASSLDQVSYEQYFGPGTRLTVT.

The chain recombines TRBV10-3 with TRBJ1-4; the D gene is possibly TRBD1 (5 bases). Germline loops: CDR1 ENHRY, CDR2 SYGVKD. V was cut by 10 bases and J by 8 bases, with 17 bases left in between. The CDR3 sequence is 13 residues long. The CDR3 loop is CATSRGVGEKLFF. The CDR3 DNA reads TGTGCCACCAGCCGGGGGGTGGGCGAAAAACTGTTTTTT.

This chain connects TRBV28 to TRBJ2-7; the match to TRBD1 covers 7 bases. Germline CDR1 reads MDHEN; CDR2 reads SYDVKM. This CDR3 is built from 17 residues. Trimming took 6 bases from V and 2 from J; bases not matched to a gene: 16. This chain's CDR3 is CASSATAFGQATYEQYF. The CDR3 nucleotides read TGTGCCAGCAGCGCAACAGCCTTTGGACAGGCTACCTACGAGCAGTACTTC. Using reference TRBV28 and TRBJ2-7 for the parts outside the CDR3, the full variable domain is DVKVTQSSRYLVKRTGEKVFLECVQDMDHENMFWYRQDPGLGLRLIYFSYDVKMKEKGDIPEGYSVSREKKERFSLILESASTNQTSMYLCASSATAFGQATYEQYFGPGTRLTVT.

The chain recombines TRBV9 with TRBJ2-3; TRBD2 matches at 7 bases. Trimming at V came to 3 bases and at J to 3 bases, leaving 10 bases not matched to a gene. In germline, CDR1 is SGDLS, CDR2 YYNGEE. The CDR3 has 16 residues. The CDR3 reads CASSATAGFRTDTQYF. The CDR3 DNA reads TGTGCCAGCAGCGCCACAGCGGGGTTTAGGACAGATACGCAGTATTTT.

This chain uses TRBV6-2 or TRBV6-3 with TRBJ2-1; 9 nucleotides agree with TRBD2. Germline CDR1 MNHEY, CDR2 SVGEGT. CDR3 length equals 16 residues. Losses at the gene ends were 4 bases for V and 2 bases for J; bases not matched to a gene: 6. The CDR3 DNA reads as TGTGCCAGCAGTTGGCATTCTAGCGGGGCCTACAATGAGCAGTTCTTC. Translating gives CASSWHSSGAYNEQFF.

This clone was seen once. The genes are TRBV29-1 and TRBJ2-6; D unresolved. Germline CDR1 SQVTM, CDR2 ANQGSEA. V lost 6 bases and J 4 bases, leaving 7 bases between the germline ends. The CDR3 totals 12 residues. The CDR3: CSVDGGANVLTF. CDR3 sequence (DNA): TGCAGCGTGGACGGCGGGGCCAACGTCCTGACTTTC.

The chain uses TRBV6-5 and TRBJ1-2; no clear D. The CDR3 extends over 15 amino acids. Trimming took 0 bases from V and 2 from J, leaving 10 bases between them. Germline V gene data show CDR1 as MNHEY and CDR2 as SVGAGI. CDR3 sequence: CASSYSRQANYGYTF. For the CDR3, the DNA is TGTGCCAGCAGTTACTCGCGGCAGGCGAACTATGGCTACACCTTC.

The CDR3 spells CASSPRDRGTTGELFF. The CDR3 nucleotides read TGTGCCAGCAGCCCCCGGGACAGGGGAACCACCGGGGAGCTGTTTTTT. The rearrangement joins TRBV9 to TRBJ2-2; 10 nucleotides agree with TRBD1. The trim removed 4 bases at V and 4 bases at J, leaving 7 bases unmatched. The CDR3 sequence is 16 residues long. The V gene's germline CDR1 is SGDLS and CDR2 YYNGEE.

The V gene is TRBV19, the J gene TRBJ2-2; D is unresolved. V was shortened by 7 bases and J by 1 base, with 13 bases between the two germline ends. This CDR3 is 15 amino acids long. Looked up from germline, CDR1 is LNHDA and CDR2 is SQIVND (reference sequence). CDR3 DNA sequence: TGTGCCAGTACCCCATTCCAGCAGAACACCGGGGAGCTGTTTTTT. Translated: CASTPFQQNTGELFF.

This clone showed up just a few times. The chain is built from TRBV27 and TRBJ1-5, with D uncertain. The CDR3 totals 13 residues. The germline V gene encodes CDR1 MNHEY and CDR2 SMNVEV (reference sequence). V was cut by 5 bases and J by 2 bases, with 7 bases left in between. CDR3 amino acids: CASSVDRNQPQHF. The CDR3 region has the DNA TGTGCCAGCAGTGTGGACCGCAATCAGCCCCAGCATTTT.

Only a few counts were recorded for this clone. The chain joins TRBV19 to TRBJ1-1; no clear D. This CDR3 has 15 amino acids. CDR1 and CDR2 (germline): LNHDA, SQIVND (reference sequence). Trimming left V 6 bases short and J 3 bases short, with 17 bases between. The CDR3 region has the DNA TGTGCCAGTAGGTACCGGGGAGGCTACTACACTGAAGCTTTCTTT. Protein sequence: CASRYRGGYYTEAFF.

The chain links TRBV4-3 to TRBJ2-5; the match to TRBD1 covers 7 bases. V gave up 0 bases and J gave up 2 bases; unmatched junction bases: 6. CDR1 and CDR2 from the germline V gene are LGHNA and YSLEER. The CDR3 contains 16 residues. The CDR3 DNA reads as TGCGCCAGCAGCCAAGATCAGGGGGTTGGTCAAGAGACCCAGTACTTC. It encodes CASSQDQGVGQETQYF.